Following are 26 T cell receptor beta chains from one sample sequenced in a study of T cell repertoires in cytomegalovirus infection. Via MiXCR, TCRdb re-called the reads, giving one row per CDR3 protein. The data contain 250,000 to 300,000 distinct CDR3 sequences, approximately 9.2% of them singletons. The source material was PBMCs. The receptors originated from a human donor in good health (CMV status not recorded). Some clones in this sample may be carry-over from other donors' samples.

This clonotype was seen a few times. The J gene is TRBJ1-4, the V gene TRBV12-3 or TRBV12-4; possible D gene TRBD1, 6 bases. The CDR3 sequence is 12 residues long. V lost 5 bases and J 7 bases, leaving 8 bases between the germline ends. The CDR3 DNA is TGTGCCAGCAGTCGACAGGTTGAAAAACTGTTTTTT. Protein sequence: CASSRQVEKLFF.

Many counts were recorded for this clonotype. The V call is TRBV6-1, the J call TRBJ1-2, with 7 positions matching TRBD1. Germline CDR1 and CDR2: MNHNS and SASEGT. V shed 8 bases, J shed 4 bases, and the junction held 10 bases outside the gene matches. The CDR3 extends over 14 amino acids. The CDR3 DNA reads as TGTGCCAGCCAACCGTCCGGGACAGTCTATGGCTACACCTTC. Translation: CASQPSGTVYGYTF.

This clonotype was detected ten times or more. As DNA, the CDR3 is TGTGCCAGCAGCGCACAGGGGACATCCCGCTCACCCCTCCACTTT. Its translation: CASSAQGTSRSPLHF. This sequence joins TRBV12-3 or TRBV12-4 and TRBJ1-6, with TRBD1 matching 7 bases. CDR3 length equals 15 residues. Losses at the gene ends were 6 bases for V and 10 bases for J; bases not matched to a gene: 12.

This clonotype was observed a few times. The CDR3 DNA reads TGTGCCAGCAGACCCCCTAGGACTCGGGAAGAGACCCAGTACTTC. It encodes CASRPPRTREETQYF. V usage is TRBV7-9 and J usage is TRBJ2-5, with D perhaps matching TRBD2 (5 bases). Deletions cut 6 bases from V and 3 bases from J, with 17 bases between. The CDR3 spans 15 residues. Germline-derived CDR1 and CDR2 are SEHNR and FQNEAQ (reference sequence).

The chain employs TRBV6-1 and TRBJ2-3; 7 bases agree with TRBD1. The ends lost 8 bases at V and 5 bases at J; junction bases unmatched: 13. CDR1 and CDR2 (germline): MNHNS, SASEGT. The CDR3 loop spans 15 amino acids. Written as DNA, the CDR3 is TGTGCCAGCTCCCAATACAGGGGCCCCAAAGATACGCAGTATTTT. Protein: CASSQYRGPKDTQYF.

The chain has TRBV10-3 and TRBJ2-5; D may be TRBD1 or TRBD2 (5 bases each). V was pared by 6 bases and J by 1 base, with 18 bases between. Germline V gene lookup returns CDR1 ENHRY and CDR2 SYGVKD. The CDR3 covers 16 residues. The DNA of the CDR3 is TGTGCCATCAGAGCGGTTGACCCAGGGCGCCAAGAGACCCAGTACTTC. This codes for CAIRAVDPGRQETQYF.

The chain couples TRBV5-6 to TRBJ1-2, with 7 bases fitting TRBD1. Looked up from germline, CDR1 is SGHDT and CDR2 is YYEEEE. The CDR3 extends over 14 amino acids. The junction had 7 bases not matched to a gene; V was cut back by 4 bases and J by 4 bases. The CDR3 DNA reads TGTGCCAGCAGCGATCCGGGACAGCCCTATGGCTACACCTTC. This codes for CASSDPGQPYGYTF.

This clonotype occurred many times. V and J are TRBV7-2 and TRBJ2-7; D might be TRBD2 (7 bases). Between the trimmed V and J ends, which lost 6 bases and 1 base, there was a span of 16 bases. Germline V gene sequence: CDR1 SGHTA, CDR2 FQGNSA. The CDR3 contains 15 residues. The CDR3 here is CASSSEAGTSYEQYF. The CDR3 DNA sequence: TGTGCCAGCAGTTCGGAAGCGGGGACATCCTACGAGCAGTACTTC.

Ten or more counts support this clonotype. The chain has TRBV28 and TRBJ1-2, with D possibly being TRBD1 (6 bases). Germline V gene lookup returns CDR1 MDHEN and CDR2 SYDVKM. Trimming left V 3 bases short and J 3 bases short, with 11 bases between. The CDR3 is 14 residues long. CDR3 coding DNA: TGTGCCAGCAGTTTGGCGGGGGCCTACTATGGCTACACCTTC. It translates to CASSLAGAYYGYTF.

This chain joins TRBV27 and TRBJ2-3, with D tentatively TRBD1 or TRBD2 (5 bases each). The CDR3 contains 15 residues. Germline CDR1 and CDR2: MNHEY and SMNVEV (reference sequence). V gave up 3 bases and J gave up 3 bases, with 13 bases separating them. The CDR3 DNA reads TGTGCCAGCAGTTTCGGGGCTTACCAGACAGATACGCAGTATTTT. It is translated as CASSFGAYQTDTQYF.

This clonotype has at least ten counts. The rearrangement joins TRBV7-2 to TRBJ1-6, with 8 nucleotides matching TRBD1. From germline, CDR1 is SGHTA and CDR2 FQGNSA. This CDR3 is built from 17 residues. V dropped 5 bases and J dropped 7; count of bases not matched to a gene: 13. DNA for the CDR3: TGTGCCAGCAGCACCAACCCCCCCCAGGGGGCAAATTCACCCCTCCACTTT. It specifies CASSTNPPQGANSPLHF.

In nucleotides, the CDR3 is TGCGCCAGCAGCTTGTTGGCGGGAGCGGATGAGCAGTTCTTC. It yields the protein CASSLLAGADEQFF. The chain has TRBV5-1 and TRBJ2-1; 7 bases are shared with TRBD2. With 1 base clipped from V and 8 bases from J, the junction kept 6 bases outside the gene matches. Germline-derived CDR1 and CDR2 are SGHRS and YFSETQ. The CDR3 loop spans 14 amino acids.

This clonotype was recorded many times. This chain uses TRBV7-2 with TRBJ2-1, with 11 bases fitting TRBD1. Germline V gene sequence: CDR1 SGHTA, CDR2 FQGNSA. The trim removed 5 bases at V and 3 bases at J, leaving 6 bases unmatched. The length of the CDR3 is 16 residues. The DNA for the CDR3 is TGTGCCAGCAGCCTAGGAGGGACAGGGGGCTACAATGAGCAGTTCTTC. It translates to CASSLGGTGGYNEQFF. The full variable domain, completed using reference TRBV7-2 and TRBJ2-1, is GAGVSQSPSNKVTEKGKDVELRCDPISGHTALYWYRQSLGQGLEFLIYFQGNSAPDKSGLPSDRFSAERTGGSVSTLTIQRTQQEDSAVYLCASSLGGTGGYNEQFFGPGTRLTVL.

This clonotype has a count of ten or more. The chain is built from TRBV6-2 or TRBV6-3 and TRBJ2-7; D may be TRBD1 or TRBD2 (5 bases each). This CDR3 has 18 amino acids. The germline V gene has CDR1 MNHEY and CDR2 SVGEGT. V was clipped by 3 bases and J by 0 bases, with 21 bases between them. CDR3: CASSYIAGSGRFSYEQYF. The CDR3 region has the DNA TGTGCCAGCAGTTATATCGCAGGGAGTGGGCGGTTCTCCTACGAGCAGTACTTC.

This clonotype was counted many times. The chain uses TRBV7-2 and TRBJ2-5, with 8 bases aligning to TRBD2. There are 15 residues in the CDR3. CDR1 and CDR2 from the germline V gene are SGHTA and FQGNSA. The trim removed 0 bases at V and 3 bases at J, leaving 3 bases unmatched. The CDR3: CASSLANSGKETQYF. DNA for the CDR3: TGTGCCAGCAGCTTAGCGAATAGCGGGAAAGAGACCCAGTACTTC.

This clonotype came up many times. The chain links TRBV24-1 to TRBJ1-2; weak D call: TRBD1 (6 bases). The germline V and J ends were trimmed by 4 bases and 0 bases, with 14 bases remaining between them. Germline V gene sequence: CDR1 KGHDR, CDR2 SFDVKD. The CDR3 is 16 residues long. The DNA for the CDR3 is TGTGCCACCAGTGAATCAGGGGTCCGAGCTAACTATGGCTACACCTTC. Translated, it gives CATSESGVRANYGYTF.

This clonotype was counted at least ten times. V gene TRBV11-3 combines with J gene TRBJ1-2; D unclear. Trimming stripped 5 bases from V and 4 bases from J, with 8 bases between. Looked up from germline, CDR1 is SGHNT and CDR2 is YENEEA. The CDR3 extends over 12 amino acids. The CDR3 loop reads CASSDQAYGYTF. The CDR3 coding sequence is TGTGCCAGCAGCGACCAAGCCTATGGCTACACCTTC.

This clonotype was found many times. This chain connects TRBV29-1 to TRBJ2-7, with D possibly being TRBD2 (6 bases). This CDR3 spans 14 amino acids. Trimming took off 4 bases at V and 5 bases at J, with 18 bases between the two ends. Germline V gene sequence: CDR1 SQVTM, CDR2 ANQGSEA. The CDR3 coding sequence is TGCAGCGTTGCGGGGACTTTAAGGAGGAACGAGCAGTACTTC. This translates into CSVAGTLRRNEQYF.

This clonotype showed up just a few times. The V call is TRBV19, the J call TRBJ1-3; no clear D gene. Trimming took 0 bases from V and 2 from J, leaving 8 bases between them. The germline gives CDR1 LNHDA, CDR2 SQIVND (reference sequence). CDR3 length equals 15 residues. This CDR3 is CASSIDLEAGNTIYF. In DNA form, the CDR3 reads TGTGCCAGTAGTATAGATTTGGAGGCTGGAAACACCATATATTTT. Supplemented by reference TRBV19 and TRBJ1-3, the full variable domain reads DGGITQSPKYLFRKEGQNVTLSCEQNLNHDAMYWYRQDPGQGLRLIYYSQIVNDFQKGDIAEGYSVSREKKESFPLTVTSAQKNPTAFYLCASSIDLEAGNTIYFGEGSWLTVV.

This clonotype was observed at least ten times. This chain connects TRBV7-2 to TRBJ1-1, with TRBD1 matching 7 bases. The ends lost 6 bases at V and 6 bases at J; junction bases unmatched: 13. This CDR3 comprises 15 residues. Germline V lookup: CDR1 SGHTA, CDR2 FQGNSA. DNA of the CDR3: TGTGCCAGCAGTTCCTACCAGACAGGGTTCTCTGAAGCTTTCTTT. Translating it yields CASSSYQTGFSEAFF.

This clonotype was counted many times. This rearrangement joins TRBV11-2 to TRBJ2-3; the match to TRBD1 covers 7 bases. Germline trimming cut 4 bases from V and 2 bases from J; bases unmatched to any gene: 3. Germline V gene data show CDR1 as SGHAT and CDR2 as FQNNGV. The length of the CDR3 is 14 residues. The CDR3 spells CASSSTGFTDTQYF. CDR3 bases: TGTGCCAGCAGCTCGACAGGGTTCACAGATACGCAGTATTTT.

The gene calls are TRBV29-1 and TRBJ1-1, with TRBD1 identical over 10 bases. The CDR3 covers 14 residues. V lost 3 bases, J lost 4 bases, and 5 bases stayed unmatched. Germline loops: CDR1 SQVTM, CDR2 ANQGSEA. The CDR3 nucleotides read TGCAGCGTTGATCCGGGACAGGGGTTCACTGAAGCTTTCTTT. It yields the protein CSVDPGQGFTEAFF.

This clonotype came up a few times. The chain joins TRBV19 to TRBJ1-1; D is ambiguous. Trimming took 1 base from V and 1 from J, leaving 7 bases between them. CDR3 length: 14 amino acids. CDR1 and CDR2 from the germline V gene are LNHDA and SQIVND (reference sequence). The chain's CDR3 is CASSIGQANTEAFF. The CDR3 nucleotides are TGTGCCAGTAGTATAGGACAAGCGAACACTGAAGCTTTCTTT. Drawing the rest from reference TRBV19 and TRBJ1-1, the complete variable domain is DGGITQSPKYLFRKEGQNVTLSCEQNLNHDAMYWYRQDPGQGLRLIYYSQIVNDFQKGDIAEGYSVSREKKESFPLTVTSAQKNPTAFYLCASSIGQANTEAFFGQGTRLTVV.

The rearrangement links TRBV29-1 to TRBJ2-1; 7 nucleotides agree with TRBD1. The CDR3 is 9 amino acids. Trimming removed 4 bases from V and 16 bases from J; junction bases left unmatched: 4. Per the germline V gene, CDR1 is SQVTM and CDR2 is ANQGSEA. In DNA, the CDR3 is TGCAGCGTTGGACAGGGCGGCTTCTTC. Protein sequence: CSVGQGGFF.

This clonotype was seen more than once but under ten times. The V gene is TRBV29-1, the J gene TRBJ2-7; 7 bases map to TRBD1. CDR1 and CDR2 (germline): SQVTM, ANQGSEA. V gave up 6 bases and J gave up 5 bases; unmatched junction bases: 7. The CDR3 consists of 12 residues. CDR3 sequence reads: CSVFWGTDEQYF. As DNA, the CDR3 is TGCAGCGTCTTCTGGGGGACAGACGAGCAGTACTTC.

This clonotype was seen more than once but under ten times. This chain links TRBV29-1 with TRBJ2-3; D is undetermined. Germline CDR1 reads SQVTM; CDR2 reads ANQGSEA. The CDR3 loop spans 12 amino acids. The V and J ends lost 7 bases and 1 base respectively, with 9 bases between them. DNA for the CDR3: TGCAGCGATATTGGCCGCACAGATACGCAGTATTTT. Its translation: CSDIGRTDTQYF.